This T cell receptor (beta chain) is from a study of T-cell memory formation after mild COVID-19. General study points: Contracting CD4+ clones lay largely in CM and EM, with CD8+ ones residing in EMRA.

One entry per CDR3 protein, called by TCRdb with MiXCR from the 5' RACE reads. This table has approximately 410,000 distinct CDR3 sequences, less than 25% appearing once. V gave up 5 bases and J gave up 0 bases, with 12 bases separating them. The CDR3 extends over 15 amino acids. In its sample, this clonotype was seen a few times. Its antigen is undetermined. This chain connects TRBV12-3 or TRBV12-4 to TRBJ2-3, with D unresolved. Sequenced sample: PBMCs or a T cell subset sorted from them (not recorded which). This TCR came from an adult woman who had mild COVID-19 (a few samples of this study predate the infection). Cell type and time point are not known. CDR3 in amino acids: CASSPRGTSTDTQYF. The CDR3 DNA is TGTGCCAGCAGTCCCCGCGGCACCAGCACAGATACGCAGTATTTT.